This T cell receptor beta chain originates from a study of T cell changes during pregnancy in multiple sclerosis. The data were produced by immunoSEQ multiplex PCR, yet TCRdb's version contains in-frame clones alone and is incomplete. This repertoire shows about 73,000 clones, roughly 88% found once; its top ten account for over 7.5%. V lost 3 bases and J 4 bases, leaving 10 bases between the germline ends. This CDR3 has 14 residues. Per germline, CDR1 SGHTA and CDR2 FQGNSA. Sequencing used peripheral blood, obtained after pregnancy. This rearrangement joins TRBV7-2 to TRBJ1-5; D uncertain. The clonotype comes from a female donor in good health, enrolled as a control in a pregnancy study. The CDR3 loop reads CASSFSTGNQPQHF. In DNA, the CDR3 is TGTGCCAGCAGCTTCTCGACGGGAAATCAGCCCCAGCATTTT.